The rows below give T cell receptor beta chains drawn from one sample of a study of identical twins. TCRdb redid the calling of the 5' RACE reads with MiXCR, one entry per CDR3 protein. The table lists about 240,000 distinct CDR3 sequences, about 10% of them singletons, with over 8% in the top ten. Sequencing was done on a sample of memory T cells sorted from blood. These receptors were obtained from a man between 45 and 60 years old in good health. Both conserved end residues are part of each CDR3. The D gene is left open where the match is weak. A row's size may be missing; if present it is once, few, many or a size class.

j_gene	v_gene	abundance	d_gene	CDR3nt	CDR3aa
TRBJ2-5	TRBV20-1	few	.	TGCAGTGCGCAAATGGGGGGCCGGCTGGAGACCCAGTACTTC	CSAQMGGRLETQYF
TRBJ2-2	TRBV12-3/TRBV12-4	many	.	TGTGCCAGCAGGACAACAGGGTCCGGCGGGGAGCTGTTTTTT	CASRTTGSGGELFF
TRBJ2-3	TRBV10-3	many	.	TGTGCCATCAGTGAGGGGGGCCATGAAACAGATACGCAGTATTTT	CAISEGGHETDTQYF
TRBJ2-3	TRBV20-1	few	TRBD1	TGCAGTGCTAGGCCCCCGACAGGGGTGGATACGCAGTATTTT	CSARPPTGVDTQYF
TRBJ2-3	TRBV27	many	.	TGTGCCAGCAGCCGAGAGGTTGCAGATACGCAGTATTTT	CASSREVADTQYF
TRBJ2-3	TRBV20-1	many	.	TGCAGTGCCCCCCCGATCCCCGGGCGAGCTAGCACAGATACGCAGTATTTT	CSAPPIPGRASTDTQYF
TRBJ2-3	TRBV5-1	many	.	TGCGCCAGCACTACCGGGTCTCCCACAGATACGCAGTATTTT	CASTTGSPTDTQYF
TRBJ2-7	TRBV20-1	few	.	TGCAGTGCTAGGGCGGGACTCCTCTCCTACGAGCAGTACTTC	CSARAGLLSYEQYF
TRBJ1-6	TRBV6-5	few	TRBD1	TGTGCCAGCAGTTACTCGACAGGGAATAATTCACCCCTCCACTTT	CASSYSTGNNSPLHF
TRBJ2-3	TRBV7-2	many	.	TGTGCCAGCAGCCTCGGGTTTCCTCTACCAGATACGCAGTATTTT	CASSLGFPLPDTQYF
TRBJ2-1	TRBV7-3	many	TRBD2	TGTGCCAGCAGCGCCGGGACTAGCGGGGAGCCTTCCTACAATGAGCAGTTCTTC	CASSAGTSGEPSYNEQFF
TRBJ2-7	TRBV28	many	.	TGTGCCAGCAGGATGAGGCAGGGCCCCTACGAGCAGTACTTC	CASRMRQGPYEQYF
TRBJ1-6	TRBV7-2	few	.	TGTGCCAGCAGCTTCCTTACAGGGTTCTATAATTCACCCCTCCACTTT	CASSFLTGFYNSPLHF
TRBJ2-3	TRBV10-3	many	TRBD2	TGTGCCGCCAGCGGGGGGAGCACAGATACGCAGTATTTT	CAASGGSTDTQYF
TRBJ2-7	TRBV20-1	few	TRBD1	TGCAGTGCGATAGGACTGGACAGGGGGATTTACGAGCAGTACTTC	CSAIGLDRGIYEQYF
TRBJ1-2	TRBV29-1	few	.	TGCAGCGTCAACAAACAGGGAGACTATGGCTACACCTTC	CSVNKQGDYGYTF
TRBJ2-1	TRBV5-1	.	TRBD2	TGCGCCAGCAGCATAGCGGGATCCTACAATGAGCAGTTCTTC	CASSIAGSYNEQFF
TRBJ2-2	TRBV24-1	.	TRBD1	TGTGCCACCAGTGATCCGCCGGGGACAGGGGTTACCGGGGAGCTGTTTTTT	CATSDPPGTGVTGELFF
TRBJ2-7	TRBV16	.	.	TGTGCCAGCAGCCAACCAATGCTCTCCGAGCAGTACTTC	CASSQPMLSEQYF
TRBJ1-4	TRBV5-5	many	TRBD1	TGTGCCAGCAGCTTGGGCACAGGGGGACATGAAAAACTGTTTTTT	CASSLGTGGHEKLFF
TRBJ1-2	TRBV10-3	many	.	TGTGCCATCGTCTCCTTGCCGGGAGACGGCTACACCTTC	CAIVSLPGDGYTF
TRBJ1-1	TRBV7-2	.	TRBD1	TGTGCCAGCAGCTGGGGACAGGGCCGTACTGAAGCTTTCTTT	CASSWGQGRTEAFF
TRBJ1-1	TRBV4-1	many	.	TGCGCCAGCAGCCAAGATAGAACGTTCTTGTACGTTGAAGCTTTCTTT	CASSQDRTFLYVEAFF
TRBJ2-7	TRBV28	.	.	TGTGCCAGCAGTCCCCTTTTTTGGAGGGGGGGGACACCCTCCTACGAGCAGTACTTC	CASSPLFWRGGTPSYEQYF
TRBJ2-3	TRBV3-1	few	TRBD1	TGTGCCAGCAGCCAAGAGACAGGGGCCGCGCAGTATTTT	CASSQETGAAQYF
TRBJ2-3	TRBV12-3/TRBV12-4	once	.	TGTGCCAGCAGCTCCGGTGTCTGGGGGGATGACACAGATACGCAGTATTTT	CASSSGVWGDDTDTQYF
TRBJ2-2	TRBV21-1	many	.	TGTGCCAGCAGCACTCTGGGACTAGCGGGGGTTGGGGAGCTGTTTTTT	CASSTLGLAGVGELFF
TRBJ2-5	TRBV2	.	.	TGTGCCAGCAGTGATTTAGGACCGGAGACCCAGTACTTC	CASSDLGPETQYF
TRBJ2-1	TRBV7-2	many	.	TGTGCCAGCAGCTTAATACGGGGTTACAATGAGCAGTTCTTC	CASSLIRGYNEQFF
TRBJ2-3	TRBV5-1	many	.	TGCGCCAGCAGCTTGGGGGACGGACGCACAGATACGCAGTATTTT	CASSLGDGRTDTQYF
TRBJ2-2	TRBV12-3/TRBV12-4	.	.	TGTGCCAGCAGTTTTTCTAGCCGGACCGGGGAGCTGTTTTTT	CASSFSSRTGELFF
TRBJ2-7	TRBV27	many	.	TGTGCCAGCAGTTTGCACCACGGGAGTTACGAGCAGTACTTC	CASSLHHGSYEQYF
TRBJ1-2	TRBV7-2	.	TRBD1	TGTGCCAGCAGCTCCACAGGGGTTGGGTATGGCTACACCTTC	CASSSTGVGYGYTF
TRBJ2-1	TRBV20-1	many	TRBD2	TGCAGTGCTAGACTAGCGGGATTCTACAATGAGCAGTTCTTC	CSARLAGFYNEQFF
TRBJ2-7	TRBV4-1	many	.	TGCGCCAGCAGCTTCGGGGCCGACTACGAGCAGTACTTC	CASSFGADYEQYF
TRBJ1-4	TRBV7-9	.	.	TGTGCCAGCAGCCAACGACAAGGGGCCGAAAAACTGTTTTTT	CASSQRQGAEKLFF
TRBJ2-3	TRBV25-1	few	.	TGTGCCAGCAGTGGAATTTCTTCGGTGTTCACAGATACGCAGTATTTT	CASSGISSVFTDTQYF
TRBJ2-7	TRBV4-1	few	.	TGCGCCAGCAGCCAACAACAGGCCATCAGCTACGAGCAGTACTTC	CASSQQQAISYEQYF
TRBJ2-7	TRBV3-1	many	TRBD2	TGTGCCAGCAGCCAAGATACTAGCGGGAGTTCCTACGAGCAGTACTTC	CASSQDTSGSSYEQYF
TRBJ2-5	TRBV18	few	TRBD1	TGTGCCAGCTCACCTGAGACAGGGGGCTCAGAGACCCAGTACTTC	CASSPETGGSETQYF